Below are 22 T cell receptor beta chains sequenced from a single sample in a study of T cell repertoires in cytomegalovirus infection. TCRdb analysed the reads with MiXCR anew, one entry per CDR3 protein. The sample includes about 110,000 distinct CDR3 sequences, under 50% seen only once; the top ten take approximately 74%. No antigens are known for them. This specimen consisted of CD8+ T cells from cultured PBMCs, obtained from culture after CMV antigen stimulation. These receptors came from a human donor in good health (CMV status not recorded). Some clones in this sample may be carry-over from other donors' samples.

This rearrangement joins TRBV7-2 to TRBJ2-2; maybe TRBD1 (6 bases). The CDR3 is 17 amino acids. With 3 bases removed from V and 6 bases from J, the gap between germline ends came to 20 bases. Germline assignment: CDR1 SGHTA and CDR2 FQGNSA. CDR3 nucleotides: TGTGCCAGCAGCTTCCGGCCAGGGGCATCGATTGCCGGGGAGCTGTTTTTT. Translation gives CASSFRPGASIAGELFF.

This clonotype showed up just a few times. The chain links TRBV12-3 or TRBV12-4 to TRBJ2-1, with D possibly TRBD2 on 5 matching bases. The CDR3 contains 12 residues. The V gene lost 8 bases and the J gene lost 12 bases, with 17 bases spanning the gap. The CDR3 sequence: CASRLGGEGQFF. The CDR3 nucleotides are TGTGCCAGCCGCCTGGGTGGAGAGGGGCAGTTCTTC.

CDR3 nucleotides: TGTGCCAGCAGCCCTAGCGGAAGCTCCTACGAGCAGTACTTC. Translating gives CASSPSGSSYEQYF. This chain uses TRBV7-2 with TRBJ2-7, with 7 bases matching TRBD2. Trimming removed 5 bases from V and 0 bases from J; junction bases left unmatched: 4. This CDR3 is 14 amino acids long. Germline V gives CDR1 SGHTA, CDR2 FQGNSA. Variable domain in full (rest from reference TRBV7-2 and TRBJ2-7): GAGVSQSPSNKVTEKGKDVELRCDPISGHTALYWYRQSLGQGLEFLIYFQGNSAPDKSGLPSDRFSAERTGGSVSTLTIQRTQQEDSAVYLCASSPSGSSYEQYFGPGTRLTVT.

This clonotype has at least ten counts. This chain joins TRBV6-5 and TRBJ2-7; the D gene could be TRBD1 or TRBD2 (5 bases each). V was trimmed by 2 bases and J by 5 bases, leaving 10 bases between them. Germline values: CDR1 MNHEY, CDR2 SVGAGI. The CDR3 sequence is 13 residues long. This CDR3 is CASSYGGFDEQYF. The CDR3 DNA reads TGTGCCAGCAGTTACGGGGGTTTCGACGAGCAGTACTTC.

The J gene is TRBJ1-5, the V gene TRBV28, with TRBD1 matching 7 bases. V dropped 7 bases and J dropped 2; count of bases not matched to a gene: 11. This CDR3 is 16 amino acids long. CDR1 is MDHEN, CDR2 SYDVKM, per germline. The CDR3 loop is CASTMQGGAGNQPQHF. Here the CDR3 DNA reads TGTGCCAGCACCATGCAAGGGGGCGCGGGCAATCAGCCCCAGCATTTT.

This clonotype was seen a handful of times. The genes are TRBV20-1 and TRBJ1-1, with D unclear. This CDR3 is built from 18 residues. V gave up 3 bases and J gave up 0 bases, with 23 bases separating them. CDR1 and CDR2 from the germline V gene are DFQATT and SNEGSKA (reference sequence). Here the CDR3 DNA reads TGCAGTGCTAGGTTGTGGGGAACACCTCGCGTTTTGAACACTGAAGCTTTCTTT. Protein sequence: CSARLWGTPRVLNTEAFF.

This clonotype was recorded only once. An end of the junction differs from the germline gene, which may be a read error. V and J are TRBV7-3 and TRBJ2-7, with D uncertain. CDR3 length equals 15 residues. Germline CDR1 is SGHTA and CDR2 is FQGTGA. Here the CDR3 reads CASSPSLMPEYEHYF. The CDR3 DNA reads as TGTGCCAGCAGCCCCAGTCTGATGCCCGAATACGAGCATTACTTC.

The table lists this clonotype with many counts. The chain couples TRBV13 to TRBJ1-5, with 8 bases identical to TRBD1. The germline V gene has CDR1 PRHDT and CDR2 FYEKMQ (reference sequence). This CDR3 comprises 17 residues. The trim removed 5 bases at V and 0 bases at J, leaving 9 bases unmatched. CDR3 nucleotides: TGTGCCAGCAGCCTCGGACAGGGACTTGGTAGCAATCAGCCCCAGCATTTT. Its protein product is CASSLGQGLGSNQPQHF. Together with reference TRBV13 and TRBJ1-5, the CDR3 gives the full variable domain: AAGVIQSPRHLIKEKRETATLKCYPIPRHDTVYWYQQGPGQDPQFLISFYEKMQSDKGSIPDRFSAQQFSDYHSELNMSSLELGDSALYFCASSLGQGLGSNQPQHFGDGTRLSIL.

In this sample, this clonotype turned up many times. V and J are TRBV7-8 and TRBJ1-1, with TRBD1 matching over 8 bases. With 7 bases clipped from V and 6 bases from J, the junction kept 4 bases outside the gene matches. The CDR3 contains 12 residues. Germline V gene lookup returns CDR1 SGHVS and CDR2 FQNEAQ. The DNA for the CDR3 is TGTGCCAGCACAAAACAGGGGGCTGAAGCTTTCTTT. It translates to CASTKQGAEAFF.

Only a few counts were recorded for this clonotype. The genes are TRBV12-3 or TRBV12-4 and TRBJ1-1, with a possible D match to TRBD1 (6 bases). The CDR3 is made up of 16 amino acids. Trimming cost V 6 bases and J 6 bases, with 23 bases left between them. This chain's CDR3 is CASSPTPTGNPSEAFF. The DNA of the CDR3 is TGTGCCAGCAGCCCAACACCAACAGGGAACCCCTCTGAAGCTTTCTTT.

The V call is TRBV24-1, the J call TRBJ1-1; D ambiguous. Germline CDR1 reads KGHDR; CDR2 reads SFDVKD. V was trimmed by 5 bases and J by 2 bases, leaving 5 bases between them. This CDR3 has 12 amino acids. The CDR3 coding sequence is TGTGCCACCAGTGTTGGCAACACTGAAGCTTTCTTT. This gives the protein CATSVGNTEAFF.

This clonotype was recorded only once. The junction departs from germline at one end; a sequencing error may be responsible. The chain joins TRBV19 to TRBJ2-1; 13 bases are shared with TRBD2. Germline V gene sequence: CDR1 LNHDA, CDR2 SQIVND (reference sequence). The CDR3 is made up of 16 amino acids. CDR3 loop: CASSLAGTSGVDEQFF. In nucleotides, the CDR3 is TGTGCCAGTAGTCTGGCCGGGACTAGCGGGGTTGATGAGCAGTTTTTC.

This clonotype appeared a few times. This chain uses TRBV28 with TRBJ2-7, with D unresolved. The CDR3 sequence is 13 residues long. V lost 6 bases to trimming and J lost 3 bases, with 12 bases between them. Germline CDR1 MDHEN, CDR2 SYDVKM. The CDR3 sequence is CASSRPMDYEQYF. The CDR3 DNA reads TGTGCCAGCAGCCGACCGATGGACTACGAGCAGTACTTC.

This clonotype was seen repeatedly, ten times or more. The chain joins TRBV7-2 to TRBJ2-7; the match to TRBD1 covers 7 bases. Germline CDR1 reads SGHTA; CDR2 reads FQGNSA. The CDR3 sequence is 14 residues long. V shed 2 bases, J shed 5 bases, and the junction held 6 bases outside the gene matches. For the CDR3, the DNA is TGTGCCAGCAGCTTATCCGGGACAGTCGACGAGCAGTACTTC. It specifies CASSLSGTVDEQYF.

This clonotype was recorded only once. The V gene is TRBV12-3 or TRBV12-4, the J gene TRBJ2-1, with D possibly being TRBD1 (7 bases). The CDR3 covers 13 residues. Between the trimmed V and J ends, which lost 6 bases and 6 bases, there was a span of 12 bases. CDR3 sequence (DNA): TGTGCCAGCAGGAGACAGGGACTCAATGAGCAGTTCTTC. This encodes CASRRQGLNEQFF.

The chain links TRBV7-2 to TRBJ2-3; 8 positions match TRBD2. Looked up from germline, CDR1 is SGHTA and CDR2 is FQGNSA. V gave up 3 bases and J gave up 3 bases; unmatched junction bases: 5. The CDR3 spans 15 residues. CDR3 loop: CASSFLTSGTDTQYF. The DNA of the CDR3 is TGTGCCAGCAGCTTCCTAACTAGCGGAACAGATACGCAGTATTTT.

This clonotype was observed at least ten times. The chain employs TRBV6-1 and TRBJ1-3; D is perhaps TRBD1 (6 bases). Germline assignment: CDR1 MNHNS and CDR2 SASEGT. The CDR3 is 16 residues long. With 8 bases removed from V and 2 bases from J, the gap between germline ends came to 19 bases. The CDR3 protein is CASGEIQGGTGNTIYF. CDR3 bases: TGTGCCAGCGGCGAAATACAGGGAGGGACTGGAAACACCATATATTTT.

J is TRBJ2-1 and V is TRBV7-6; 10 bases align to TRBD1. CDR1 and CDR2 from the germline V gene are SGHVS and FNYEAQ. V dropped 4 bases and J dropped 3; count of bases not matched to a gene: 6. This CDR3 spans 16 amino acids. The DNA for the CDR3 is TGTGCCAGCAGCTCGCCGGGACAGGGGTTCTACAATGAGCAGTTCTTC. As protein: CASSSPGQGFYNEQFF.

This clonotype occurred many times. This chain uses TRBV7-9 with TRBJ1-3; maybe TRBD1 (5 bases). Germline V gene data show CDR1 as SEHNR and CDR2 as FQNEAQ (reference sequence). The CDR3 sequence is 15 residues long. V lost 4 bases and J lost 2, with 12 bases in between. In DNA form, the CDR3 reads TGTGCCAGCAGCTACACCGGGACGGCTGGAAACACCATATATTTT. Its protein product is CASSYTGTAGNTIYF.

In its sample, this clonotype was seen a few times. This sequence joins TRBV7-2 and TRBJ2-1; perhaps TRBD2 as D (5 bases). The CDR3 has 14 residues. Germline CDR1 is SGHTA and CDR2 is FQGNSA. Trimming pared 1 base from V and 5 bases from J, leaving 9 bases between. The CDR3 here is CASSLGAGHNEQFF. The CDR3, as DNA: TGTGCCAGCAGCTTAGGGGCGGGTCACAATGAGCAGTTCTTC.

This clonotype came up a few times. The CDR3 sequence: CASSADPGPQHF. The CDR3 nucleotides are TGTGCCAGTAGTGCCGACCCAGGGCCCCAGCATTTT. This sequence joins TRBV19 and TRBJ1-5; D is unclear. The CDR3 sequence is 12 residues long. Trimming left V 5 bases short and J 9 bases short, with 11 bases between. Germline CDR1 is LNHDA and CDR2 is SQIVND (reference sequence).

J is TRBJ1-5 and V is TRBV4-1, with TRBD1 as a possible D gene (5 bases). This CDR3 has 17 residues. Germline V gives CDR1 MGHRA, CDR2 YSYEKL. The V end was cut by 0 bases, the J end by 2 bases, with 14 bases between. This CDR3 is CASSQDRGIHRNQPQHF. The DNA for the CDR3 is TGCGCCAGCAGCCAAGATCGGGGCATCCACCGCAATCAGCCCCAGCATTTT.